This T cell receptor beta chain derives from a study of cytomegalovirus exposure and HLA in healthy donors. Trimming took 0 bases from V and 9 from J; bases not matched to a gene: 9. Germline V gene data show CDR1 as SNHLY and CDR2 as FYNNEI. The CDR3 runs to 16 residues. Turning to this clone: Its antigen is currently unknown.

Broader study findings: TCR beta chains numbering 164 were designated cytomegalovirus-associated. Specificity of three CMV-associated chains for CMV antigens was verified in vitro. Most TCR sequences were seen very rarely across donors, but some public TCRs occurred in many. In the roughly 120 validation repertoires, about 94% of cluster scores exceeded 0, per a later analysis.

The repertoire was sequenced with immunoSEQ multiplex PCR; TCRdb's copy has only in-frame clones and lacks some. The sample holds approximately 200,000 clones, about 93% seen once. This TCR was sampled from a young woman in good health and CMV-seronegative. The rearrangement links TRBV2 to TRBJ2-1; 9 bases fit TRBD2. Specimen: PBMCs. The CDR3 region is CASSEAGGRGLVEQFF. DNA of the CDR3: TGTGCCAGCAGTGAAGCAGGCGGGAGGGGTTTAGTTGAGCAGTTCTTC.